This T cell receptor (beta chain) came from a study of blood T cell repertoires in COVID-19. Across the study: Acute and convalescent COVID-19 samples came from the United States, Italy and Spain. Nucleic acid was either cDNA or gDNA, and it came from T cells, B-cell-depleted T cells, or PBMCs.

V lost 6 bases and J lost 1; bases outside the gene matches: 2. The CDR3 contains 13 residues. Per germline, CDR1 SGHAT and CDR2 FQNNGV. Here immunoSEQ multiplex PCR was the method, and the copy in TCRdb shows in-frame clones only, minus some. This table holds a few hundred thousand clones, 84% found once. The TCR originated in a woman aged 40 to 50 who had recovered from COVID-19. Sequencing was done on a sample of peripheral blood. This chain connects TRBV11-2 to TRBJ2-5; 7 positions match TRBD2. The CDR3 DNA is TGTGCCAGCAGAGCGGGGACCCAAGAGACCCAGTACTTC. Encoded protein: CASRAGTQETQYF.